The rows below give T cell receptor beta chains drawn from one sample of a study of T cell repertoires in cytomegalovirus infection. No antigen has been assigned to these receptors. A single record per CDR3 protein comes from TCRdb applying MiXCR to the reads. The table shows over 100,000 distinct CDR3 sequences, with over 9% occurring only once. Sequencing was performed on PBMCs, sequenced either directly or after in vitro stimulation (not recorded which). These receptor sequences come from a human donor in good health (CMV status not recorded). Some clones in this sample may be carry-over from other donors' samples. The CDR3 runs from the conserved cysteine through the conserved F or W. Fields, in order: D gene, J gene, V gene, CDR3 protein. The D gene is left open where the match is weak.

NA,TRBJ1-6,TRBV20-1,CSARSIPPGYEESPLHF
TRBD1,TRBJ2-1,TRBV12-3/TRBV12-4,CASSHPGQGYNEQFF
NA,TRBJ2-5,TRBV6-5,CASSYNGGRGQETQYF
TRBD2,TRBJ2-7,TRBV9,CASSVGLAGGPGEQYF
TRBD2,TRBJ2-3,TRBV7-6,CASSAPTSGSTDTQYF
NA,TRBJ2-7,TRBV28,CASSLFPTRDEQYF
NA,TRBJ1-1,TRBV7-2,CASRLGRQLMNTEAFF
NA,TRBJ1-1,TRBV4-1,CASSQEGGGTEAFF
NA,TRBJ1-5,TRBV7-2,CASSLGNMVSNQPQHF
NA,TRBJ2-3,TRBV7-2,CASSLALTRAQYF
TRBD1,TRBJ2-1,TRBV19,CASSRTGVTYNEQFF
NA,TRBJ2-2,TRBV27,CASSLYYNTGELFF
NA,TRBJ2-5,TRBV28,CASTTSGVLGETQYF
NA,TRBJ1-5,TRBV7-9,CASSFGNQPQHF
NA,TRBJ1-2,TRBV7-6,CASSPRASGGGYTF
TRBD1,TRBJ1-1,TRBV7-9,CASSLIQGARTEAFF
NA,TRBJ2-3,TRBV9,CASSVYTDTQYF
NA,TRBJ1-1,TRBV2,CASSEQGPLNTEAFF
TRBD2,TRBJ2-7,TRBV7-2,CASSLAGGHSYEQYF
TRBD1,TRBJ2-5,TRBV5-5,CASRTGGAETQYF
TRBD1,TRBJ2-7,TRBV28,CASYPGQGVYEQYF
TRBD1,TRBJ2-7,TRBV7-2,CASSLYRGHEQYF
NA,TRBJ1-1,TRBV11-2,CASSFRFEAFF
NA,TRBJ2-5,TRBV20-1,CSASGEETQYF
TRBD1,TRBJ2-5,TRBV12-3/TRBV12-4,CASAGGIVETQYF
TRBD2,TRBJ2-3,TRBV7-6,CASSLLGAGVGDTQYF
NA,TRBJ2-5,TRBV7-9,CASSLASRKGDQYF
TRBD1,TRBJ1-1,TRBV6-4,CASSSGQENTEAFF
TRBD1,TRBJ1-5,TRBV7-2,CASSSGTGLNQPQHF
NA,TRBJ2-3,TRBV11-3,CASSRVASTDTQYF